Included here is one T cell receptor beta chain sequence, with context. Participants spanned ages roughly 18 to 95 years and resided in about 24 US areas. The repertoire was sequenced with immunoSEQ multiplex PCR; TCRdb's copy has only in-frame clones and lacks some. Altogether roughly 74,000 clones are present, around 89% being singletons, with the ten largest covering 0.95% to 1.5%. The sample comes from a study of blood T cell repertoires in COVID-19. The receptor's source is a woman between 45 and 60 years old with acute COVID-19. The sequencing sample was made of PBMCs or T cells enriched from blood (not recorded which).

The chain's CDR3 is CASSTGQGNTEAFF. In DNA form, the CDR3 reads TGTGCCAGCTCCACGGGACAAGGGAACACTGAAGCTTTCTTT. V is TRBV18 and J is TRBJ1-1, with a tentative D call TRBD1 (6 bases). The CDR3 runs to 14 residues. V lost 6 bases and J 1 base, leaving 12 bases between the germline ends. The germline V gene has CDR1 KGHSH and CDR2 LQKENI.